This TCR beta chain emerged from a study of cytomegalovirus exposure and HLA in healthy donors. CDR3 size: 16 residues. The V end lost 0 bases, the J end lost 4 bases, and 10 bases lay between the germline ends. Germline assignment: CDR1 MNHEY and CDR2 SVGAGI. In the PCR, 60 Vbeta and 13 Jbeta primers were used. Sequencing used immunoSEQ multiplex PCR; TCRdb keeps in-frame clones, though not all of them. The sample holds some 110,000 clones, around 80% seen once. This TCR derives from a woman aged 25 to 39 in good health and CMV-seronegative. Sequencing was carried out using PBMCs. The chain carries TRBV6-5 and TRBJ2-6, with D tentatively TRBD2 (5 bases). DNA for the CDR3: TGTGCCAGCAGTTACTCGAGGGCGCCAGGGGCCAACGTCCTGACTTTC. Its protein is CASSYSRAPGANVLTF.